Listed here are 21 T cell receptor beta chains from one sample, sequenced in a study of CD8+CD57+ T cells in acquired aplastic anemia. Template material for TCR beta VDJ and CDR3 profiling consisted of genomic DNA. TCRdb analysed the reads with MiXCR anew, one entry per CDR3 protein. The table shows hundreds of thousands of distinct CDR3 sequences, with roughly 64% occurring only once. Sequenced: sorted CD4+, CD8+, or CD8+CD57+ T cells (not recorded which) from PBMCs. The source is a human donor in good health, serving as a control.

This clonotype occurred a few times. A read error may explain this, as a much larger clone is one base away. The chain is built from TRBV6-5 and TRBJ1-1; unclear D gene. The CDR3 has 14 amino acids. CDR1 MNHEY and CDR2 SVGAGI come from the germline V gene. The CDR3 spells CASSLDIMNTEASF. CDR3 bases: TGTGCCAGCAGTCTCGATATTATGAACACTGAAGCTTCCTTT.

In this sample, this clonotype turned up once. The chain links TRBV7-2 to TRBJ1-2; D is perhaps TRBD1 (5 bases). The CDR3 has 13 amino acids. Deletions cut 5 bases from V and 14 bases from J, with 21 bases between. Germline V gene sequence: CDR1 SGHTA, CDR2 FQGNSA. This CDR3 reads CASSRGGSYGQTF. The CDR3 coding sequence is TGTGCCAGCAGCCGGGGGGGGAGCTATGGGCAGACCTTC.

V and J are TRBV9 and TRBJ1-5; 12 nucleotides match TRBD1. V lost 2 bases to trimming and J lost 11 bases; unmatched junction nucleotides: 11. Per germline, CDR1 SGDLS and CDR2 YYNGEE. The CDR3 consists of 16 residues. DNA for the CDR3: TGTGCCAGCAGCGTGAGAGGGACAGGGGGCACTCGCTCCCAGCATTTT. Residues: CASSVRGTGGTRSQHF.

As regards this clonotype: Without the conserved terminal phenylalanine or tryptophan, this CDR3 likely stems from a read error. Because the CDR3's place on the DNA is in doubt, the DNA is left out and the CDR3 is given as listed by TCRdb. The chain employs TRBV7-9 and TRBJ1-1; TRBD1, the table's D call, lacks a check against the DNA. Germline CDR1 SEHNR, CDR2 FQNEAQ (reference sequence). The CDR3 sequence runs 13 residues, both termini included. CDR3 sequence: CASSLVGTKAVFG.

This clonotype was counted many times. The rearrangement uses TRBV5-1 and TRBJ1-6; TRBD1 agrees at 8 bases. Trimming cost V 0 bases and J 7 bases; bases outside gene matches: 3. Germline CDR1 and CDR2: SGHRS and YFSETQ. The CDR3 is 15 residues long. DNA for the CDR3: TGCGCCAGCAGCTTGGAAGGGACAGGCAATTCACCCCTCCACTTT. Its translation is CASSLEGTGNSPLHF. Variable domain in full (rest from reference TRBV5-1 and TRBJ1-6): KAGVTQTPRYLIKTRGQQVTLSCSPISGHRSVSWYQQTPGQGLQFLFEYFSETQRNKGNFPGRFSGRQFSNSRSEMNVSTLELGDSALYLCASSLEGTGNSPLHFGNGTRLTVT.

The chain combines TRBV10-3 with TRBJ1-2; a weak D match, TRBD1 (6 bases). The CDR3 has 13 amino acids. The germline CDR1 and CDR2 sequences are ENHRY and SYGVKD. Trimming stripped 10 bases from V and 2 bases from J, with 14 bases between. DNA of the CDR3: TGTGCCACCGAAAAAACAGGGAACTATGGCTACACCTTC. Translated, it gives CATEKTGNYGYTF.

This clonotype was found a few times. The chain carries TRBV15 and TRBJ1-1, with 8 bases that match TRBD1. The V gene's germline CDR1 is LNHNV and CDR2 YYDKDF (reference sequence). The CDR3 contains 15 residues. V trimming: 3 bases; J trimming: 1 base; junction bases outside the gene matches: 4. The CDR3 sequence: CATSRGDRGNTEAFF. DNA of the CDR3: TGTGCCACCAGCAGGGGTGACAGGGGGAACACTGAAGCTTTCTTT. The complete variable domain, with remaining parts taken from reference TRBV15 and TRBJ1-1, reads DAMVIQNPRYQVTQFGKPVTLSCSQTLNHNVMYWYQQKSSQAPKLLFHYYDKDFNNEADTPDNFQSRRPNTSFCFLDIRSPGLGDTAMYLCATSRGDRGNTEAFFGQGTRLTVV.

The chain recombines TRBV7-9 with TRBJ1-2, with 7 nucleotides matching TRBD1. V was clipped by 8 bases and J by 5 bases; unmatched bases: 14. CDR3 length equals 15 residues. Germline values: CDR1 SEHNR, CDR2 FQNEAQ (reference sequence). CDR3 region: CASGSSGTDLYGYTF. In DNA, the CDR3 is TGTGCCAGCGGCTCATCCGGGACAGACCTATATGGCTACACCTTC.

This clonotype was detected many times. This chain uses TRBV2 with TRBJ1-2; a weak D match, TRBD1 (6 bases). V lost 5 bases and J lost 0, with 13 bases in between. The CDR3 has 15 residues. CDR1 SNHLY and CDR2 FYNNEI come from the germline V gene. The CDR3 is CASSRRGRANYGYTF. The CDR3 coding sequence is TGTGCCAGCAGTCGCCGGGGGCGAGCTAACTATGGCTACACCTTC.

This clonotype was observed at least ten times. The chain employs TRBV19 and TRBJ2-7, with D maybe TRBD2 (6 bases). Per the germline V gene, CDR1 is LNHDA and CDR2 is SQIVND (reference sequence). CDR3 length: 15 residues. V was trimmed by 6 bases and J by 3 bases, leaving 18 bases between them. DNA of the CDR3: TGTGCCAGTAGACCTACCGGGACTGCCTTCTACGAGCAGTACTTC. Its translation is CASRPTGTAFYEQYF. Full variable domain (remainder filled in from reference TRBV19 and TRBJ2-7): DGGITQSPKYLFRKEGQNVTLSCEQNLNHDAMYWYRQDPGQGLRLIYYSQIVNDFQKGDIAEGYSVSREKKESFPLTVTSAQKNPTAFYLCASRPTGTAFYEQYFGPGTRLTVT.

CDR3 bases: TGTGCCAGCAGCGATATGCGGAGCACTGGGGCCAACGTCCTGACTTTC. This translates into CASSDMRSTGANVLTF. The J gene is TRBJ2-6, the V gene TRBV11-3, with D unclear. This CDR3 is built from 16 residues. With 5 bases removed from V and 2 bases from J, the gap between germline ends came to 13 bases. Germline CDR1 is SGHNT and CDR2 is YENEEA.

This clonotype was found once. The genes are TRBV24-1 and TRBJ2-1, with D possibly matching TRBD1 (6 bases). V was trimmed by 7 bases and J by 0 bases, leaving 12 bases between them. Germline V gene data show CDR1 as KGHDR and CDR2 as SFDVKD. The CDR3 covers 15 residues. CDR3 nucleotide sequence: TGTGCCACCAGGGGCAGGGGTGGCTCCTACAATGAGCAGTTCTTC. Protein: CATRGRGGSYNEQFF.

This clonotype has at least ten counts. The chain has TRBV6-5 and TRBJ2-5, with 7 bases fitting TRBD2. The CDR3 contains 15 residues. CDR1 is MNHEY and CDR2 is SVGAGI in the germline V gene. V lost 0 bases and J lost 9; bases outside the gene matches: 10. The CDR3 bases are TGTGCCAGCAGTTACTCGGGGGGAGGGGAAGTGGCCCAGTACTTC. Translated: CASSYSGGGEVAQYF.

Many counts were recorded for this clonotype. The V call is TRBV7-8, the J call TRBJ2-2; a weak D match, TRBD1 (5 bases). V lost 3 bases, J lost 6 bases, and 8 bases lay in between. Germline CDR1 and CDR2: SGHVS and FQNEAQ. The CDR3 runs to 13 residues. CDR3 loop: CASSLAGPGELFF. DNA of the CDR3: TGTGCCAGCAGCTTGGCAGGGCCCGGGGAGCTGTTTTTT.

V usage is TRBV7-2 and J usage is TRBJ2-5; 7 bases align to TRBD2. There are 15 residues in the CDR3. Per germline, CDR1 SGHTA and CDR2 FQGNSA. Losses at the gene ends were 5 bases for V and 14 bases for J; bases not matched to a gene: 20. CDR3 in DNA: TGTGCCAGCAGCGTCGGGAGGAGGGAAGCCAAGAACCACTACTTC. The encoded protein is CASSVGRREAKNHYF. The entire variable domain, with the rest obtained from reference TRBV7-2 and TRBJ2-5, is as follows: GAGVSQSPSNKVTEKGKDVELRCDPISGHTALYWYRQSLGQGLEFLIYFQGNSAPDKSGLPSDRFSAERTGGSVSTLTIQRTQQEDSAVYLCASSVGRREAKNHYFGPGTRLLVL.

Comments on this clonotype: The germline gene is not matched at one end of the junction; a read error may be the cause. This chain uses TRBV12-3 or TRBV12-4 with TRBJ2-7; D is undetermined. This CDR3 has 13 amino acids. CDR3 nucleotides: TGTGCCGGCAGCTTAGTAGGTTCCTACGAGCAGTACTTC. Residues: CAGSLVGSYEQYF.

The chain couples TRBV20-1 to TRBJ2-3; TRBD1 matches at 9 bases. V was clipped by 6 bases and J by 9 bases; unmatched bases: 10. Germline assignment: CDR1 DFQATT and CDR2 SNEGSKA (reference sequence). The CDR3 covers 13 residues. The CDR3 reads CSAMDRGTGTQYF. CDR3 bases: TGCAGTGCCATGGACAGGGGCACCGGGACGCAGTATTTT.

The gene calls are TRBV2 and TRBJ2-1; no reliable D call. This CDR3 region has 15 residues. V lost 4 bases and J 1 base, leaving 11 bases between the germline ends. In germline, CDR1 is SNHLY, CDR2 FYNNEI. The CDR3 protein is CASSVSPFSYNEQFF. The CDR3 DNA is TGTGCCAGCAGTGTGAGTCCGTTTTCCTACAATGAGCAGTTCTTC.

This clonotype was picked up many times. The genes are TRBV19 and TRBJ1-4; 7 bases align to TRBD1. The germline CDR1 and CDR2 sequences are LNHDA and SQIVND (reference sequence). V dropped 7 bases and J dropped 8; count of bases not matched to a gene: 13. The CDR3 length is 15 residues. The CDR3 sequence is CASTEGHRGNEKLFF. CDR3 nucleotide sequence: TGTGCCAGTACGGAAGGACACAGGGGAAACGAAAAACTGTTTTTT.

As for this clonotype: Since the CDR3 does not end with the conserved phenylalanine or tryptophan, this likely comes from a read error. The chain has TRBV7-3 and TRBJ2-1; TRBD2 matches 7 bases. The V gene end was trimmed by 2 bases and the J gene end by 12 bases; junction bases not matched to a gene: 7. The CDR3 length is 13 residues. Germline V CDR1 and CDR2: SGHTA, FQGTGA. CDR3 loop: CASSLGLDYRQFD. The CDR3 DNA reads as TGTGCCAGCAGCTTAGGACTAGATTATAGGCAGTTCGAC.

This chain connects TRBV19 to TRBJ1-4; no firm D call. Trimming pared 4 bases from V and 0 bases from J, leaving 6 bases between. Germline CDR1 reads LNHDA; CDR2 reads SQIVND (reference sequence). CDR3 length equals 14 residues. In DNA form, the CDR3 reads TGTGCCAGTAGTAAGGCAGCAACTAATGAAAAACTGTTTTTT. Translation: CASSKAATNEKLFF.